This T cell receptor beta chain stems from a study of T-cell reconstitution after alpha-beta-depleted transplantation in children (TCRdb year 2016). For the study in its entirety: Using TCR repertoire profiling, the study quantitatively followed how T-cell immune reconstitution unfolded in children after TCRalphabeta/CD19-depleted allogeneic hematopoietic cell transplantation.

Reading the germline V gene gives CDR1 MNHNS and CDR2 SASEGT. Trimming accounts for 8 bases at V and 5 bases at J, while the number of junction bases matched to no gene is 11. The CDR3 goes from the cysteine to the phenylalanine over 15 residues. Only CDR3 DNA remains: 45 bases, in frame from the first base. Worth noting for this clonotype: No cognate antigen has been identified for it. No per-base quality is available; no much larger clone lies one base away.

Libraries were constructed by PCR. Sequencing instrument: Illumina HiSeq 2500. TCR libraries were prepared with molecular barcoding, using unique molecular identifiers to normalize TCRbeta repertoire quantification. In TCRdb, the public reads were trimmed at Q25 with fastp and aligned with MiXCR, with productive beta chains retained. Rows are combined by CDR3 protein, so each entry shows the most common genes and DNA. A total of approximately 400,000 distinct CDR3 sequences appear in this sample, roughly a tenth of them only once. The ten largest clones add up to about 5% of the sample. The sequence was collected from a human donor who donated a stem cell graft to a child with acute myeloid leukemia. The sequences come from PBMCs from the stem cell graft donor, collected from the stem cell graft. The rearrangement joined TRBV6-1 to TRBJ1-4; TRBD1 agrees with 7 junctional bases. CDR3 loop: CASSTRGRGNEKLFF. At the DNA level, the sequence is TGTGCCAGCTCTACAAGGGGCAGGGGGAATGAAAAACTGTTTTTT.